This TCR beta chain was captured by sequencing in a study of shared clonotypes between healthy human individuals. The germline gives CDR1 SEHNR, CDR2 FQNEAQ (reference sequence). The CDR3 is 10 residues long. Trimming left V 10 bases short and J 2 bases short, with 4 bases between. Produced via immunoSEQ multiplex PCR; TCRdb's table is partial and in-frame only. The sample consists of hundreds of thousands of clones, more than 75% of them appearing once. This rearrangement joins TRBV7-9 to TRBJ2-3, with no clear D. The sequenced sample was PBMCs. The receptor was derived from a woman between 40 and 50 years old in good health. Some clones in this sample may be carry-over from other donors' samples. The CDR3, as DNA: TGTGCCACCTACACAGATACGCAGTATTTT. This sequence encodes CATYTDTQYF. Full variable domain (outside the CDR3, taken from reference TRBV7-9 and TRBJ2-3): DTGVSQNPRHKITKRGQNVTFRCDPISEHNRLYWYRQTLGQGPEFLTYFQNEAQLEKSRLLSDRFSAERPKGSFSTLEIQRTEQGDSAMYLCATYTDTQYFGPGTRLTVL.